These T cell receptor beta chains were read from a single sample in a study of spatial heterogeneity in lung cancer. TCRdb analysed the 5' RACE reads with MiXCR anew, one entry per CDR3 protein. Of 35,000 to 50,000 distinct CDR3 sequences in the sample, about 22% were seen once. The specimen was PBMCs, collected at follow-up. These receptors all stem from a female donor with early-stage non-small cell lung cancer. Each CDR3 is given with its conserved first and last residue. D genes are given only for firm matches. Not all rows give a size; the values are once, few, many and, for expanded clones, a class.

TRBV2	few	TRBD1	TRBJ1-1	TGTGCCAGCGGTAGGGGGCGCGGGAACACTGAAGCTTTCTTT	CASGRGRGNTEAFF
TRBV7-9	few	.	TRBJ1-2	TGTGCCAGCAAATCCGACAGGTCCTACTATGGCTACACCTTC	CASKSDRSYYGYTF
TRBV7-3	many	.	TRBJ2-5	TGTGCCAGCAGCTTGGGGGGGCCGAGGGAGACCCAGTACTTC	CASSLGGPRETQYF
TRBV7-6	many	TRBD1	TRBJ2-1	TGTGCCAGCAGCTCCCGGACAGGGGAGACCTACAATGAGCAGTTCTTC	CASSSRTGETYNEQFF
TRBV5-4	.	TRBD2	TRBJ2-1	TGTGCCAGCAGCTTCACCCAGCGGGAGGACAATGAGCAGTTCTTC	CASSFTQREDNEQFF
TRBV24-1	.	.	TRBJ2-1	TGTGCCACGAGGGGGGTGGTCGGTGAGCAGTTCTTC	CATRGVVGEQFF
TRBV7-9	.	.	TRBJ2-7	TGTGCCAGCAGCAGGGGCACCTACGAGCAGTACTTC	CASSRGTYEQYF
TRBV7-6	many	.	TRBJ2-5	TGTGCCAGCAGCTTAAGGGTTAAAGAGACCCAGTACTTC	CASSLRVKETQYF
TRBV12-3/TRBV12-4	few	.	TRBJ2-3	TGTGCCAGCAGCCCTAGGGGAAGGCCTAGCACAGATACGCAGTATTTT	CASSPRGRPSTDTQYF
TRBV10-2	many	.	TRBJ2-3	TGCGCCAGCAGTGAGTGGAGGGCAGATACGCAGTATTTT	CASSEWRADTQYF
TRBV12-3/TRBV12-4	.	TRBD1	TRBJ2-5	TGTGCCAGCAGTCCTCAGGGGGCCCAAGAGACCCAGTACTTC	CASSPQGAQETQYF
TRBV28	.	.	TRBJ2-5	TGTGCCAGCAGTTTACGGAGACAAGAGACCCAGTACTTC	CASSLRRQETQYF
TRBV7-2	.	TRBD1	TRBJ2-4	TGTGCCAGCAGCCAGGACAGGGGGCTAGCCAAAAACATTCAGTACTTC	CASSQDRGLAKNIQYF
TRBV2	.	.	TRBJ1-1	TGTGCCAGCGGATTAGACACGAACACTGAAGCTTTCTTT	CASGLDTNTEAFF
TRBV29-1	.	.	TRBJ1-1	TGCAGCGTTGACAACAGTTGGAACACTGAAGCTTTCTTT	CSVDNSWNTEAFF
TRBV20-1	few	.	TRBJ1-5	TGCAGTGCTAACCCAGGAGATCAGCCCCAGCATTTT	CSANPGDQPQHF
TRBV6-2/TRBV6-3	few	.	TRBJ2-5	TGTGCCAGCAGTCTTCAGGGAAGAGAGACCCAGTACTTC	CASSLQGRETQYF
TRBV5-1	few	TRBD2	TRBJ2-1	TGCGCCAGCAGCCTCTTCTCCCTAGCGGGAGGGCGGGGTGAGCAGTTCTTC	CASSLFSLAGGRGEQFF
TRBV6-5	few	TRBD1	TRBJ1-2	TGTGCCAGCAGTTTGGACAGGGGCAGGGGCTACACCTTC	CASSLDRGRGYTF
TRBV13	few	.	TRBJ2-6	TGTGCCAGCAGCCCCTCCGGTCAATCTGGGGCCAACGTCCTGACTTTC	CASSPSGQSGANVLTF
TRBV5-1	few	.	TRBJ2-1	TGCGCCAGCACCCCAAGAGGAGCGTCCTACAATGAGCAGTTCTTC	CASTPRGASYNEQFF
TRBV15	few	.	TRBJ2-2	TGTGCCACCAGCAGAGATGGGGCGCACACCGGGGAGCTGTTTTTT	CATSRDGAHTGELFF
TRBV20-1	.	TRBD2	TRBJ2-2	TGCAGCGTATATAGCGGGAGGTCCACCGGGGAGCTGTTTTTT	CSVYSGRSTGELFF
TRBV5-4	.	.	TRBJ2-3	TGTGCCAGCAGCTTGGAAGGGGGAGATACGCAGTATTTT	CASSLEGGDTQYF
TRBV25-1	few	TRBD2	TRBJ2-1	TGTGCCAGCAGTGATAGCCTAGCGGGAACCGAGCAGTTCTTC	CASSDSLAGTEQFF
TRBV11-2	.	.	TRBJ1-5	TGTGCCAGCAGCCCTACAGGGTCAAATCAGCCCCAGCATTTT	CASSPTGSNQPQHF
TRBV5-6	.	.	TRBJ2-1	TGTGCCAGCTTGCCGGCGATGGGCCACCCTAGGACAAATGAGCAGTTCTTC	CASLPAMGHPRTNEQFF
TRBV9	many	.	TRBJ2-1	TGTGCCAGCAGCGTAGCAAGAGCCGGTGAGCAGTTCTTC	CASSVARAGEQFF
TRBV14	few	TRBD1	TRBJ1-2	TGTGCCAGCAGCCTGACAGGGGGGAAGGCTGCCTATGGCTACACCTTC	CASSLTGGKAAYGYTF
TRBV5-1	.	.	TRBJ2-2	TGCGCCAGCAGCTTAGAGTCGGAGCTGTTTTTT	CASSLESELFF
TRBV5-8	few	.	TRBJ2-3	TGTGCCAGCAGCTTGGTGGGCACAGATACGCAGTATTTT	CASSLVGTDTQYF
TRBV11-2	medium-sized	TRBD1	TRBJ1-2	TGTGCCAGCAGCTTGGCAGGGGGCGTCTATGGCTACACCTTC	CASSLAGGVYGYTF
TRBV15	.	.	TRBJ2-3	TGTGCCACCAGCAGAGATATCGCGGTGAGCACAGATACGCAGTATTTT	CATSRDIAVSTDTQYF
TRBV7-3	.	TRBD2	TRBJ2-2	TGTGCCAGCAGCCAATCCCTAGCGGGAGTCGCCACCGAGGAGCTGTTTTTT	CASSQSLAGVATEELFF
TRBV2	few	.	TRBJ2-2	TGTGCCAGCAGTAGAGTCGGGGAGCTGTTTTTT	CASSRVGELFF
TRBV18	.	.	TRBJ2-7	TGTGCCAGCTCCCCTACGACAAGGGCCTACGAGCAGTACTTC	CASSPTTRAYEQYF
TRBV12-3/TRBV12-4	.	.	TRBJ2-2	TGTGCCAGCAGTCGTCAGGGTACCAACACCGGGGAGCTGTTTTTT	CASSRQGTNTGELFF
TRBV9	.	.	TRBJ2-2	TGTGCCAGCAGCGTAGGTGCTGCGACGAACACCGGGGAGCTGTTTTTT	CASSVGAATNTGELFF
TRBV7-9	many	.	TRBJ2-3	TGTGCCAGCAGCTTAGGGCAGCGGACGCAGTATTTT	CASSLGQRTQYF
TRBV7-2	many	.	TRBJ1-2	TGTGCCAGCAGGCAGGGGTATGGCTACACCTTC	CASRQGYGYTF
TRBV18	few	.	TRBJ1-5	TGTGCCAGCTCACCTAGCTTAGGAGCGGGTGGCAATCAGCCCCAGCATTTT	CASSPSLGAGGNQPQHF
TRBV12-5	.	.	TRBJ2-5	TGTGCTAGTGGTTTGATGACAGGCCAAGAGACCCAGTACTTC	CASGLMTGQETQYF